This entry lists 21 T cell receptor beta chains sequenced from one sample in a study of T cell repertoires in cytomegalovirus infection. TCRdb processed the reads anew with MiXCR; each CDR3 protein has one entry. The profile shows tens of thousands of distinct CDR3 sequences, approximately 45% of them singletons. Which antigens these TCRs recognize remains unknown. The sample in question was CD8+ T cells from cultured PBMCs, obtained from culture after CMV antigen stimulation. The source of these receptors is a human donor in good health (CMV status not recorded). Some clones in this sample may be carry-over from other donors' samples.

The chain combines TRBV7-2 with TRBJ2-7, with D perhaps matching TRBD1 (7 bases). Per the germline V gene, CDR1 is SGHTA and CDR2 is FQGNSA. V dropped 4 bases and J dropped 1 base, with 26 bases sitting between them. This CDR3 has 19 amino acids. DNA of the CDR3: TGTGCCAGCAGCTCCCGACGACAGGGACGGGAGATAGGGTCCTACGAGCAGTACTTC. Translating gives CASSSRRQGREIGSYEQYF.

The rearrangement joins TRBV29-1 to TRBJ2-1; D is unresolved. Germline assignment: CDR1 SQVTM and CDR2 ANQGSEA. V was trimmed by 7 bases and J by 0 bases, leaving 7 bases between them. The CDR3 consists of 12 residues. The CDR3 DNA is TGCAGCGCAGAAGCCTCCTACAATGAGCAGTTCTTC. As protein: CSAEASYNEQFF.

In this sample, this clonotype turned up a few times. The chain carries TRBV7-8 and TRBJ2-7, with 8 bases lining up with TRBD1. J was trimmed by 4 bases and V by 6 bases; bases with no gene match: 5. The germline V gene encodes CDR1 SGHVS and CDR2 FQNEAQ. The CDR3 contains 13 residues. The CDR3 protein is CASSSGGRYEQYF. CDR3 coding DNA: TGTGCCAGCAGTTCAGGGGGCAGGTACGAGCAGTACTTC. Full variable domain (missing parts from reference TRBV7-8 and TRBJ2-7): GAGVSQSPRYKVAKRGQDVALRCDPISGHVSLFWYQQALGQGPEFLTYFQNEAQLDKSGLPSDRFFAERPEGSVSTLKIQRTQQEDSAVYLCASSSGGRYEQYFGPGTRLTVT.

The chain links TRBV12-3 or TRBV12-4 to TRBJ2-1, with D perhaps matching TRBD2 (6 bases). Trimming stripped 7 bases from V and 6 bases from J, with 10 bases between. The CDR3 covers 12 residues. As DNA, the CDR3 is TGTGCCAGCATTCTTAGCGGCAATGAGCAGTTCTTC. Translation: CASILSGNEQFF.

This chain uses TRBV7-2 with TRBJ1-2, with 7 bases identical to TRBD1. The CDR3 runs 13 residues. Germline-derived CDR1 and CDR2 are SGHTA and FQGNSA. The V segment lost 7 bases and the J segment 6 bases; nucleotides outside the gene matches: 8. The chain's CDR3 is CASNRGGDHGYTF. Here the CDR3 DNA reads TGTGCCAGCAACAGGGGTGGGGATCATGGCTACACCTTC.

This CDR3 is CASSSSGGAVYDTQYF. DNA of the CDR3: TGTGCCAGCAGCTCTAGCGGGGGGGCCGTTTACGATACGCAGTATTTT. This chain connects TRBV7-3 to TRBJ2-3; 12 positions match TRBD2. J gave up 6 bases and V 4 bases, and 8 bases lay outside the gene matches. The CDR3 has 16 residues. Germline V CDR1 and CDR2: SGHTA, FQGTGA.

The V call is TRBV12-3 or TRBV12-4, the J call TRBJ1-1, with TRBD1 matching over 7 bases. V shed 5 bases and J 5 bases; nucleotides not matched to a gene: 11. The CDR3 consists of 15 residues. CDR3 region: CASSLSPGGSTEAFF. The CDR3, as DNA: TGTGCCAGCAGTCTATCCCCAGGGGGTTCGACTGAAGCTTTCTTT.

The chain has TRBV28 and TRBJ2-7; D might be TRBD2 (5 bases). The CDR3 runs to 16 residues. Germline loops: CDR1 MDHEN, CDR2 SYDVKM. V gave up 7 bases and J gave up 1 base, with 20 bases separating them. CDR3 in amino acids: CASTTPGREASYEQYF. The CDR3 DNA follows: TGTGCCAGCACCACTCCCGGACGGGAAGCTTCCTACGAGCAGTACTTC.

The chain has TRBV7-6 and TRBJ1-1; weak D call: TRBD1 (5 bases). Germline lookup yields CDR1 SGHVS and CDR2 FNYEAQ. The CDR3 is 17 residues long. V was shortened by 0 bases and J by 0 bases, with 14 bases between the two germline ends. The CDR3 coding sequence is TGTGCCAGCAGCTTAGCGGGGGTAGGACACTTGAACACTGAAGCTTTCTTT. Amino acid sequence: CASSLAGVGHLNTEAFF.

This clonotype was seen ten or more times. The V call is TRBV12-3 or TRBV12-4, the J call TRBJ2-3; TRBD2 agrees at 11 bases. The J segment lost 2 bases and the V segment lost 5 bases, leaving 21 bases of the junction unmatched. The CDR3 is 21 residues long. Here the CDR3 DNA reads TGTGCCAGCAGTCCAAACCCAACTAGCGGGAGCTTGGGGGTTGACACAGATACGCAGTATTTT. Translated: CASSPNPTSGSLGVDTDTQYF.

This CDR3 reads CASSLDSSYNSPLHF. CDR3 sequence (DNA): TGTGCCAGCAGCTTGGACAGCTCCTATAATTCACCCCTCCACTTT. The chain uses TRBV5-4 and TRBJ1-6; unclear D gene. Trimming took 0 bases from V and 0 from J, leaving 4 bases between them. The germline gives CDR1 SGHNT, CDR2 YYREEE (reference sequence). This CDR3 is built from 15 residues.

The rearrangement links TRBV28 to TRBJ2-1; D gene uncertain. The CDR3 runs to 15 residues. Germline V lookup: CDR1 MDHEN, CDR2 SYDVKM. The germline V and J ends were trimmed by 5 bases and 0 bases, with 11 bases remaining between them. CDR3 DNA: TGTGCCAGCAGTCTCACCTTAAGCTCCTACAATGAGCAGTTCTTC. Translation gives CASSLTLSSYNEQFF.

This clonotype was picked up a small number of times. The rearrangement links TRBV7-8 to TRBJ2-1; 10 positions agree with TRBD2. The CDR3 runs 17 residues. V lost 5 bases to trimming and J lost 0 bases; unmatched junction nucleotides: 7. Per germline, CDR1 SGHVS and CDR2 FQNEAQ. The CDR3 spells CASSRGTSANSYNEQFF. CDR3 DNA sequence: TGTGCCAGCAGCCGGGGGACTAGCGCCAACTCCTACAATGAGCAGTTCTTC. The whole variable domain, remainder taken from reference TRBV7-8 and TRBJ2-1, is GAGVSQSPRYKVAKRGQDVALRCDPISGHVSLFWYQQALGQGPEFLTYFQNEAQLDKSGLPSDRFFAERPEGSVSTLKIQRTQQEDSAVYLCASSRGTSANSYNEQFFGPGTRLTVL.

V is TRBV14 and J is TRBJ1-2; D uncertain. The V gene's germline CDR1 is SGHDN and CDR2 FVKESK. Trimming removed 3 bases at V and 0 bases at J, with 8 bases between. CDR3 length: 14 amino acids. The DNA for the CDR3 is TGTGCCAGCAGCCAGGGCATGGCTAACTATGGCTACACCTTC. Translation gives CASSQGMANYGYTF.

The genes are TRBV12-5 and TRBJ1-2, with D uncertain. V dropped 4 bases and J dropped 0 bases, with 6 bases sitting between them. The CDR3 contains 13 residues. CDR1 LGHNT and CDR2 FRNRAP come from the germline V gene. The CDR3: CASGWGANYGYTF. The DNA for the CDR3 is TGTGCTAGTGGTTGGGGAGCTAACTATGGCTACACCTTC.

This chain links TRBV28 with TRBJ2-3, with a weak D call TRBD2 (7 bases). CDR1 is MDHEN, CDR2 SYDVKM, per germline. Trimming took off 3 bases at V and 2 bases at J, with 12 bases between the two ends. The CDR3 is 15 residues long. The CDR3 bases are TGTGCCAGCAGTTTCGCGGGGGCCTCCACAGATACGCAGTATTTT. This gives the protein CASSFAGASTDTQYF. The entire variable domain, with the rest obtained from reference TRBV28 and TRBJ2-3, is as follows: DVKVTQSSRYLVKRTGEKVFLECVQDMDHENMFWYRQDPGLGLRLIYFSYDVKMKEKGDIPEGYSVSREKKERFSLILESASTNQTSMYLCASSFAGASTDTQYFGPGTRLTVL.

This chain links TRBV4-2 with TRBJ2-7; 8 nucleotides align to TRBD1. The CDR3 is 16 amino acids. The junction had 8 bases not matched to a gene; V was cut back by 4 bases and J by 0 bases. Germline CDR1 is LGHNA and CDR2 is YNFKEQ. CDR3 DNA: TGTGCCAGCAGCCCCGAGCGGACAGGGAGCTCCTACGAGCAGTACTTC. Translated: CASSPERTGSSYEQYF.

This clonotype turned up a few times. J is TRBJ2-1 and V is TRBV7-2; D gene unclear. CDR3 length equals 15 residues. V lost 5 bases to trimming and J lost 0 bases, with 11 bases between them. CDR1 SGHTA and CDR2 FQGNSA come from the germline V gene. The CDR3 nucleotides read TGTGCCAGCAGCCCCCCCCCCTTCTCCTACAATGAGCAGTTCTTC. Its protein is CASSPPPFSYNEQFF.

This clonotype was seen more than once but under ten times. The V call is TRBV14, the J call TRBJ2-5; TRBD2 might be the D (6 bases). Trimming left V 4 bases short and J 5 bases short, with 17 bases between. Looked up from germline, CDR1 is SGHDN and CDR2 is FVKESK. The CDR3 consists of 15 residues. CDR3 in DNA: TGTGCCAGCAGCCGATACTGGAGGGCGGGCGAGACCCAGTACTTC. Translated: CASSRYWRAGETQYF.

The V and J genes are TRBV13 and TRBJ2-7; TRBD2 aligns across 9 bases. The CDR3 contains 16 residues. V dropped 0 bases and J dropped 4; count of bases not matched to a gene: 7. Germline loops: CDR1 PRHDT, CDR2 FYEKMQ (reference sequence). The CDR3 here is CASSLGRSGRRYEQYF. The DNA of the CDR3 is TGTGCCAGCAGCTTAGGCCGAAGCGGGAGGCGGTACGAGCAGTACTTC.

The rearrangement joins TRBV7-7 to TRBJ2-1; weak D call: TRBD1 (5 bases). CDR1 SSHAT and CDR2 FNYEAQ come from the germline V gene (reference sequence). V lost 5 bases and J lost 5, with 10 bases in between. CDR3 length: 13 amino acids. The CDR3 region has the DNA TGTGCCAGCAGCACAGGACCGAACAATGAGCAGTTCTTC. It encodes CASSTGPNNEQFF. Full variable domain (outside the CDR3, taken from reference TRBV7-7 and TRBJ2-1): GAGVSQSPRYKVTKRGQDVTLRCDPISSHATLYWYQQALGQGPEFLTYFNYEAQPDKSGLPSDRFSAERPEGSISTLTIQRTEQRDSAMYRCASSTGPNNEQFFGPGTRLTVL.